Below, one T cell receptor beta chain is given with its context. CDR1 and CDR2 (germline): MNHNS, SASEGT. The V and J ends lost 4 bases and 2 bases respectively, with 13 bases between them. This CDR3 is 15 amino acids long. PBMCs numbering at least 7 million were isolated per sample. Per sample, extraction of total RNA gave at least 5.5 micrograms in every case. For the second PCR, which ran for roughly 6 to 11 cycles, a sample-barcoded 5' primer and a J-beta primer mix were used. TCRdb re-called the 5' RACE reads with MiXCR, one entry per CDR3 protein. There are roughly 930,000 distinct CDR3 sequences in the sample; about 48% occur only once, and under 15% lies in the top ten. The data were obtained in a study of blood T cells in healthy people across ages.

The material sequenced was blood. The rearrangement uses TRBV6-1 and TRBJ2-3, with D perhaps being TRBD1 or TRBD2 (5 bases each). The TCR sequence derives from a man aged 30 to 39 in good health. In DNA, the CDR3 is TGTGCCAGCAGTGCTGGGACCCGTAACACAGATACGCAGTATTTT. Translation gives CASSAGTRNTDTQYF.